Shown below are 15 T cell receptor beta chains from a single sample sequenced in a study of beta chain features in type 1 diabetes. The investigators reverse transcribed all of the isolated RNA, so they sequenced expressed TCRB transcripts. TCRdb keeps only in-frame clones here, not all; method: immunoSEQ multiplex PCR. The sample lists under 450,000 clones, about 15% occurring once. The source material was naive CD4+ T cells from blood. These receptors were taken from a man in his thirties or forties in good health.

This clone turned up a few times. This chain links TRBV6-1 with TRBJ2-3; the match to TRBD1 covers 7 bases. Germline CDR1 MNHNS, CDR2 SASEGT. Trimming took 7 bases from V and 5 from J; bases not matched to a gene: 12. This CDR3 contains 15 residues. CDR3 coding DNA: TGTGCCAGCACGAGGGACAGCCAAAAAGGAGATACGCAGTATTTT. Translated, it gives CASTRDSQKGDTQYF.

The CDR3 sequence: CASSLRYEQYF. The CDR3 coding sequence is TGTGCCAGCAGTCTACGGTACGAGCAGTACTTC. The chain carries TRBV6-1 and TRBJ2-7, with unresolved D. Germline V lookup: CDR1 MNHNS, CDR2 SASEGT. Trimming left V 5 bases short and J 4 bases short, with 6 bases between. This CDR3 region has 11 residues.

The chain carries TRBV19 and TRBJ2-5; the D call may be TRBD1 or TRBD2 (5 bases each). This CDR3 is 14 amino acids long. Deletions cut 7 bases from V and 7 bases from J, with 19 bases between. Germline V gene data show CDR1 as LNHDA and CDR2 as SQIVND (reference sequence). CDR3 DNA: TGTGCCAGTAATCCGACGGGACGCGGAGGGACCCAGTACTTC. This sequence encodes CASNPTGRGGTQYF.

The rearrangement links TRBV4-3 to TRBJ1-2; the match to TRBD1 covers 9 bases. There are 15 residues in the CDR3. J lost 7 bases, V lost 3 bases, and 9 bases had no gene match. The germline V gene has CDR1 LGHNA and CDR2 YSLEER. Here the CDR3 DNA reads TGCGCCAGCAGCCAGATCGGGACAGGGACAAGTGGCTACACCTTC. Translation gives CASSQIGTGTSGYTF.

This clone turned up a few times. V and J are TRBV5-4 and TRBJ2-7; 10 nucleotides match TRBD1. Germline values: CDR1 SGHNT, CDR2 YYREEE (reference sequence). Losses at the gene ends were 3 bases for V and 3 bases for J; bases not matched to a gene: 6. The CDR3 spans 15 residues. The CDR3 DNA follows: TGTGCCAGCAGCTCATGGACAGGGGGGAACTACGAGCAGTACGTC. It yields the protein CASSSWTGGNYEQYV.

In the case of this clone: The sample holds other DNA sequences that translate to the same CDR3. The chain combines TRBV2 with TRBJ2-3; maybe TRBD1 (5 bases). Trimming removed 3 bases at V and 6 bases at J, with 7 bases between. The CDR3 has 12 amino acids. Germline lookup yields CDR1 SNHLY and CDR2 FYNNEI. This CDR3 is CASSEGLDTQYF. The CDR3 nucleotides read TGTGCCAGCAGTGAGGGGCTGGATACGCAGTATTTT.

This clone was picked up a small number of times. The CDR3 coding sequence is TGTGCCTGGATGGGACCCTCAGCTTCCTCTGGAAACACCATATATTTT. Protein product: CAWMGPSASSGNTIYF. The rearrangement uses TRBV30 and TRBJ1-3; tentatively, D is TRBD1 (5 bases). Trimming pared 4 bases from V and 0 bases from J, leaving 16 bases between. CDR1 and CDR2 from the germline V gene are GTSNPN and SVGIG (reference sequence). The CDR3 totals 16 residues.

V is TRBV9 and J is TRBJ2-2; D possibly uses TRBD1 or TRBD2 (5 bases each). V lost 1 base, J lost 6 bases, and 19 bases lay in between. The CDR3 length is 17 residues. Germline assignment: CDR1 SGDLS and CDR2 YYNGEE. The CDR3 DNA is TGTGCCAGCAGCGTATCCGGGGCAGGGCCTCGAGCCGGGGAGCTGTTTTTT. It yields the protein CASSVSGAGPRAGELFF.

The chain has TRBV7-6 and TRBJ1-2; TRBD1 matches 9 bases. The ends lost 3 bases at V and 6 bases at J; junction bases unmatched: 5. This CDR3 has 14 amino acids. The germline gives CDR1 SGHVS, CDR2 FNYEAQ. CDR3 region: CASSLPGQGNGYTF. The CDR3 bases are TGTGCCAGCAGCTTGCCAGGACAGGGGAATGGCTACACCTTC. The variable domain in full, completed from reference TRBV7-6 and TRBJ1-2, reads GAGVSQSPRYKVTKRGQDVALRCDPISGHVSLYWYRQALGQGPEFLTYFNYEAQQDKSGLPNDRFSAERPEGSISTLTIQRTEQRDSAMYRCASSLPGQGNGYTFGSGTRLTVV.

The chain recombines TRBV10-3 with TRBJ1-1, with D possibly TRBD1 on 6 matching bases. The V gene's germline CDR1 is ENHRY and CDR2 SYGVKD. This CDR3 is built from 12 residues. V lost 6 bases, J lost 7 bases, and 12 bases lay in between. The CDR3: CAISGDTREAFF. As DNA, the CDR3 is TGTGCCATCAGCGGGGACACTCGTGAAGCTTTCTTT.

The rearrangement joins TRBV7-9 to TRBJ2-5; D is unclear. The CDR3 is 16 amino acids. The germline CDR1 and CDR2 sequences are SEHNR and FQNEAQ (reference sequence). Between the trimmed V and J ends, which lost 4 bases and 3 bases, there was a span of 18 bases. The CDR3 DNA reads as TGTGCCAGCAGCTCTGGCCCCCCGCAAGCAGAAGAGACCCAGTACTTC. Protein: CASSSGPPQAEETQYF.

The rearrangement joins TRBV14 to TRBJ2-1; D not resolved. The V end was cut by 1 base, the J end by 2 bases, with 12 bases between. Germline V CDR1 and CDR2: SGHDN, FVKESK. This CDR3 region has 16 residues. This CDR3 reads CASSQAMVGPYNEQFF. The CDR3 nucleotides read TGTGCCAGCAGCCAAGCCATGGTAGGCCCCTACAATGAGCAGTTCTTC.

DNA of the CDR3: TGTGCCAGCAGCTTGTGGACAGGGGAAGCTTTCTTT. Protein: CASSLWTGEAFF. This chain uses TRBV7-2 with TRBJ1-1; 8 nucleotides agree with TRBD1. The CDR3 runs to 12 residues. CDR1 is SGHTA and CDR2 is FQGNSA in the germline V gene. The ends lost 3 bases at V and 8 bases at J; junction bases unmatched: 2.

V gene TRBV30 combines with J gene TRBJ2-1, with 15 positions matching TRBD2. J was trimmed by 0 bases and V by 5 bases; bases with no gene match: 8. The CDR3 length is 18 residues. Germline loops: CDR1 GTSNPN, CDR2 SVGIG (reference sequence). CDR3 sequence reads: CAWEGLAGGKSSYNEQFF. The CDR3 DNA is TGTGCCTGGGAGGGACTAGCGGGAGGCAAAAGCTCCTACAATGAGCAGTTCTTC.

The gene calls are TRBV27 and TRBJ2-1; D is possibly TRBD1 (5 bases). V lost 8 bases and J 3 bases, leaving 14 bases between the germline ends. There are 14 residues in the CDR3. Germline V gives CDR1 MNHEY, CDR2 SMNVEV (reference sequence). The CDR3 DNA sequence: TGTGCCAGCCTCGGGCAGGGCATCTACAATGAGCAGTTCTTC. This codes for CASLGQGIYNEQFF.